This T cell receptor beta chain comes out of a study of cytomegalovirus exposure and HLA in healthy donors. Amplification used 60 Vbeta primers and 13 Jbeta primers. Using immunoSEQ multiplex PCR, the repertoire was profiled, and TCRdb retains in-frame clones only, with some absent. This table holds a few hundred thousand clones, 60% to 85% found once. The clonotype comes from a man aged 35 to 55 in good health and CMV-seronegative. Sequencing input: PBMCs.

As DNA, the CDR3 is TGTGCCAGCAGTTTACATGCCCAGGGGACGGCTGGGAATCAGCCCCAGCATTTT. It translates to CASSLHAQGTAGNQPQHF. The chain employs TRBV28 and TRBJ1-5; D is possibly TRBD1 (6 bases). In germline, CDR1 is MDHEN, CDR2 SYDVKM. V lost 2 bases, J lost 4 bases, and 21 bases lay in between. CDR3 length: 18 residues.